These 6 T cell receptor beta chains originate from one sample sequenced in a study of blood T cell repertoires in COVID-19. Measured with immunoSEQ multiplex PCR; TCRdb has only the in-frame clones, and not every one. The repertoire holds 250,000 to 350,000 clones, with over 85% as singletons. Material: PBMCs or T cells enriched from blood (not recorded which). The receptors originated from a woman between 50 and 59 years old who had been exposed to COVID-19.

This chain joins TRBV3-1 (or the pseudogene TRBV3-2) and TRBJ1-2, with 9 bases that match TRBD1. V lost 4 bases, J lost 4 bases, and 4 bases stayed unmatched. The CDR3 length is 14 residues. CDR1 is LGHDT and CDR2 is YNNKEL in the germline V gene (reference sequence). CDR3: CASSRGQGGYGYTF. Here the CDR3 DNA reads TGTGCCAGCAGCCGGGGACAGGGCGGCTATGGCTACACCTTC.

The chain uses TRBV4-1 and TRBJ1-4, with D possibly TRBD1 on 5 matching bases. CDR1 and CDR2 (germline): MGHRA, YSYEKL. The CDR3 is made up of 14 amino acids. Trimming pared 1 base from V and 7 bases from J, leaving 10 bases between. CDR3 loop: CASSQAGMSEKLFF. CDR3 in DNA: TGCGCCAGCAGCCAAGCAGGGATGTCTGAAAAACTGTTTTTT.

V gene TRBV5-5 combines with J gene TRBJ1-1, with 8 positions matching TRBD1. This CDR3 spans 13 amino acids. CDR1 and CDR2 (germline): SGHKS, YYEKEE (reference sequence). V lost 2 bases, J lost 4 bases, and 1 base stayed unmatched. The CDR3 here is CASSFQGATEAFF. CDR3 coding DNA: TGTGCCAGCAGCTTTCAGGGGGCCACTGAAGCTTTCTTT.

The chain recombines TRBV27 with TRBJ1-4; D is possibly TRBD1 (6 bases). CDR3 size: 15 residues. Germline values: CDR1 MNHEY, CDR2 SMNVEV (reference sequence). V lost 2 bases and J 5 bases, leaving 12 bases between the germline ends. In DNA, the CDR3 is TGTGCCAGCAGTTTAATCAGGGGACGGAATGAAAAACTGTTTTTT. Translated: CASSLIRGRNEKLFF. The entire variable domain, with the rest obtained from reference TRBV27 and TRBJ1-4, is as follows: EAQVTQNPRYLITVTGKKLTVTCSQNMNHEYMSWYRQDPGLGLRQIYYSMNVEVTDKGDVPEGYKVSRKEKRNFPLILESPSPNQTSLYFCASSLIRGRNEKLFFGSGTQLSVL.

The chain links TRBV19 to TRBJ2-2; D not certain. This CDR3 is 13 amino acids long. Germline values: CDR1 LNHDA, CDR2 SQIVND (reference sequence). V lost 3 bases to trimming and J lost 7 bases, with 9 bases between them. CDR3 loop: CASSMLSGGELFF. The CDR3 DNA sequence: TGTGCCAGTAGTATGCTCTCCGGCGGGGAGCTGTTTTTT.

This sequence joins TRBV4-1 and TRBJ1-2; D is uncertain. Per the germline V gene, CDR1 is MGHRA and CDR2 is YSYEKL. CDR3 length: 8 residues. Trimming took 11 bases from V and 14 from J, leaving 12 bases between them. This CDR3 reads CAGRPGTF. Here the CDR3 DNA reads TGCGCCGGGAGGCCCGGGACCTTC.